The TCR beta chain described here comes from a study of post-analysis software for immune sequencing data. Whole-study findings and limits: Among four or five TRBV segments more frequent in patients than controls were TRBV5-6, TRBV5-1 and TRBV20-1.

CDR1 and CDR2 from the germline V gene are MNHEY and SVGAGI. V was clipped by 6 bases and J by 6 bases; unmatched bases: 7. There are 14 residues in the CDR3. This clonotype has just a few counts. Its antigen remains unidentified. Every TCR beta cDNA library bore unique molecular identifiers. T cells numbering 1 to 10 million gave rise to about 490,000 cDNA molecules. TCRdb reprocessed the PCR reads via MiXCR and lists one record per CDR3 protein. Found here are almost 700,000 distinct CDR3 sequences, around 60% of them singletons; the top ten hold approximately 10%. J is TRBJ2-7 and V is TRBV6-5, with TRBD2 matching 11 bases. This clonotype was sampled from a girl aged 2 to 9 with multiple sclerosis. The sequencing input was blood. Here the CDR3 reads CASSPSSGRREQYF. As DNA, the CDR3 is TGTGCCAGCAGCCCCTCTAGCGGGAGGCGCGAGCAGTACTTC.